A single sample is the source of the 27 T cell receptor beta chains below, sequenced in a study of CD8+ T cells in alopecia areata. Isolated RNA was reverse transcribed into cDNA used as the sequencing template. Using immunoSEQ multiplex PCR, the repertoire was profiled, and TCRdb retains in-frame clones only, with some absent. The sample contains under 250,000 clones, approximately 52% of which appear only once. The sequences come from CD4+ T cells sorted from blood, collected at week 0. The receptors here all came from a human donor with alopecia areata.

This clone has only a few counts. The rearrangement links TRBV6-5 to TRBJ1-3; maybe TRBD1 (5 bases). CDR3 length: 14 residues. CDR1 is MNHEY, CDR2 SVGAGI, per germline. Trimming took 3 bases from V and 3 from J, leaving 9 bases between them. The chain's CDR3 is CASSYRQSGNTIYF. Here the CDR3 DNA reads TGTGCCAGCAGTTATCGACAGAGTGGAAACACCATATATTTT.

The table lists this clone with a few counts. The rearrangement uses TRBV19 and TRBJ1-1; no reliable D call. The CDR3 runs 13 residues. The germline V gene encodes CDR1 LNHDA and CDR2 SQIVND (reference sequence). Deletions cut 10 bases from V and 7 bases from J, with 19 bases between. CDR3 in amino acids: CATKSVRRVEAFF. In DNA form, the CDR3 reads TGTGCCACCAAGAGCGTCAGGCGGGTTGAAGCTTTCTTT.

This rearrangement joins TRBV20-1 to TRBJ1-1; D not certain. The V gene's germline CDR1 is DFQATT and CDR2 SNEGSKA (reference sequence). The V gene lost 0 bases and the J gene lost 7 bases, with 6 bases spanning the gap. The CDR3 loop spans 11 amino acids. The DNA for the CDR3 is TGCAGTGCTAGAGATTTAGTTGAAGCTTTCTTT. Translating gives CSARDLVEAFF.

CDR3 amino acids: CACRPQGSNEKLFF. The CDR3 DNA reads as TGTGCCTGTCGTCCCCAGGGGAGCAATGAAAAACTGTTTTTT. V gene TRBV30 combines with J gene TRBJ1-4, with D possibly matching TRBD1 (6 bases). The CDR3 contains 14 residues. Trimming removed 6 bases at V and 5 bases at J, with 16 bases between. The germline CDR1 and CDR2 sequences are GTSNPN and SVGIG (reference sequence).

This chain joins TRBV7-2 and TRBJ2-4, with D maybe TRBD1 (5 bases). Germline CDR1 is SGHTA and CDR2 is FQGNSA. This CDR3 is 12 amino acids long. V lost 3 bases and J lost 7, with 7 bases in between. CDR3 in DNA: TGTGCCAGCAGCTTCAAGGGGAACATTCAGTACTTC. It specifies CASSFKGNIQYF.

This clone was seen a handful of times. J is TRBJ2-1 and V is TRBV5-1; no definite D call. The germline CDR1 and CDR2 sequences are SGHRS and YFSETQ. The CDR3 loop spans 15 amino acids. Trimming stripped 1 base from V and 0 bases from J, with 8 bases between. In DNA form, the CDR3 reads TGCGCCAGCAGCTTGATAGCAGTCTCCTACAATGAGCAGTTCTTC. Protein: CASSLIAVSYNEQFF.

The V gene is TRBV29-1, the J gene TRBJ2-7, with 7 nucleotides matching TRBD1. Germline-derived CDR1 and CDR2 are SQVTM and ANQGSEA. The V segment lost 4 bases and the J segment 2 bases; nucleotides outside the gene matches: 5. The CDR3 has 13 residues. This chain's CDR3 is CSVVLTGPYEQYF. The CDR3 DNA follows: TGCAGCGTTGTCCTGACAGGGCCCTACGAGCAGTACTTC.

The gene calls are TRBV4-2 and TRBJ2-3; either TRBD1 or TRBD2 may fit D (6 bases each). CDR3 length equals 14 residues. The germline V gene has CDR1 LGHNA and CDR2 YNFKEQ. The ends were cut back, 8 bases at V and 0 bases at J, with 12 bases in the middle. CDR3: CASAIGGSTDTQYF. CDR3 sequence (DNA): TGTGCCAGCGCGATAGGGGGGAGCACAGATACGCAGTATTTT.

V is TRBV10-3 and J is TRBJ2-1; D gene uncertain. V lost 7 bases to trimming and J lost 8 bases, with 21 bases between them. Germline-derived CDR1 and CDR2 are ENHRY and SYGVKD. The CDR3 sequence is 15 residues long. CDR3 sequence: CAITREAPSVDEQFF. The CDR3 DNA follows: TGTGCCATCACTAGAGAAGCGCCGAGTGTCGATGAGCAGTTCTTC.

CDR3 sequence (DNA): TGCAGCGTCGCTTGGGAGGGGAAGAACAATGAGCAGTTCTTC. This codes for CSVAWEGKNNEQFF. The chain joins TRBV29-1 to TRBJ2-1; 7 nucleotides align to TRBD2. V lost 6 bases, J lost 5 bases, and 10 bases stayed unmatched. This CDR3 has 14 residues. Germline V gene data show CDR1 as SQVTM and CDR2 as ANQGSEA.

V and J are TRBV15 and TRBJ1-5; 8 nucleotides align to TRBD1. The CDR3 contains 15 residues. Germline V gene data show CDR1 as LNHNV and CDR2 as YYDKDF (reference sequence). After removal of 2 bases from V and 5 bases from J, the junction contained 5 bases not matched to a gene. The CDR3 bases are TGTGCCACCAGCAGAAGGGACAGGCACTATCAGCCCCAGCATTTT. Amino acid sequence: CATSRRDRHYQPQHF.

This clone was seen a few times. V is TRBV9 and J is TRBJ2-2, with D possibly being TRBD1 (5 bases). The CDR3 spans 14 residues. Trimming pared 3 bases from V and 2 bases from J, leaving 8 bases between. The V gene's germline CDR1 is SGDLS and CDR2 YYNGEE. The CDR3 DNA is TGTGCCAGCAGCGGGACACCTAACACCGGGGAGCTGTTTTTT. This encodes CASSGTPNTGELFF.

The chain couples TRBV2 to TRBJ1-1; no clear D. The germline V gene has CDR1 SNHLY and CDR2 FYNNEI. This CDR3 is built from 14 residues. V shed 6 bases and J shed 0 bases, with 11 bases lying between them. For the CDR3, the DNA is TGTGCCAGCAGGAGACAAGACATGAACACTGAAGCTTTCTTT. This sequence encodes CASRRQDMNTEAFF.

The CDR3 nucleotides read TGCGCCAGCAGCTTGGAGGCTAGCGGGAGTACCGGGGAGCTGTTTTTT. Encoded protein: CASSLEASGSTGELFF. The rearrangement links TRBV5-1 to TRBJ2-2; 10 bases map to TRBD2. Germline CDR1 and CDR2: SGHRS and YFSETQ. The CDR3 is made up of 16 amino acids. V was pared by 0 bases and J by 5 bases, with 4 bases of the junction left unmatched.

This chain links TRBV29-1 with TRBJ1-2; the D gene is possibly TRBD1 (6 bases). Trimming pared 7 bases from V and 0 bases from J, leaving 12 bases between. The length of the CDR3 is 13 residues. CDR1 and CDR2 (germline): SQVTM, ANQGSEA. CDR3 residues: CSDRTASNYGYTF. In DNA form, the CDR3 reads TGCAGCGACCGGACAGCCTCTAACTATGGCTACACCTTC.

The V gene is TRBV29-1, the J gene TRBJ2-5; D not resolved. The CDR3 extends over 12 amino acids. Trimming removed 5 bases at V and 5 bases at J, with 12 bases between. Germline values: CDR1 SQVTM, CDR2 ANQGSEA. In DNA form, the CDR3 reads TGCAGCGTTCTTCTAGGCTCGGAGACCCAGTACTTC. Its translation: CSVLLGSETQYF.

This clone was seen only a few times. The gene calls are TRBV19 and TRBJ2-2, with 11 bases aligning to TRBD2. CDR1 LNHDA and CDR2 SQIVND come from the germline V gene (reference sequence). Trimming at V came to 3 bases and at J to 3 bases, leaving 9 bases not matched to a gene. The CDR3 loop spans 18 amino acids. Here the CDR3 reads CASSILGLAGGHTGELFF. The CDR3 bases are TGTGCCAGTAGTATCCTTGGGCTAGCGGGAGGACACACCGGGGAGCTGTTTTTT.

A few counts support this clone. The same CDR3 can be traced to other DNA sequences in this sample. CDR3 DNA: TGTGCCAGCAGCTTAGCACGTACTTCCTACAATGAGCAGTTCTTC. Protein: CASSLARTSYNEQFF. The V gene is TRBV7-9, the J gene TRBJ2-1; D not resolved. The CDR3 spans 15 residues. Trimming shortened V by 0 bases and J by 1 base, and 7 bases separated the two germline ends. Germline loops: CDR1 SEHNR, CDR2 FQNEAQ (reference sequence).

V gene TRBV5-6 combines with J gene TRBJ2-3; D unresolved. V was shortened by 0 bases and J by 4 bases, with 6 bases between the two germline ends. Germline V CDR1 and CDR2: SGHDT, YYEEEE. The CDR3 extends over 13 amino acids. Here the CDR3 reads CASSLVLPDTQYF. The CDR3 nucleotides read TGTGCCAGCAGCTTGGTCTTGCCAGATACGCAGTATTTT.

The rearrangement links TRBV7-9 to TRBJ2-3, with a possible D match to TRBD1 (5 bases). The CDR3 loop spans 14 amino acids. Germline V gene lookup returns CDR1 SEHNR and CDR2 FQNEAQ (reference sequence). Trimming took 5 bases from V and 6 from J, leaving 15 bases between them. Here the CDR3 DNA reads TGTGCCAGCAGCGTTGGGGCCTCATGGGATACGCAGTATTTT. The encoded protein is CASSVGASWDTQYF. Variable domain in full (rest from reference TRBV7-9 and TRBJ2-3): DTGVSQNPRHKITKRGQNVTFRCDPISEHNRLYWYRQTLGQGPEFLTYFQNEAQLEKSRLLSDRFSAERPKGSFSTLEIQRTEQGDSAMYLCASSVGASWDTQYFGPGTRLTVL.

The gene calls are TRBV29-1 and TRBJ1-1; D unresolved. Germline-derived CDR1 and CDR2 are SQVTM and ANQGSEA. CDR3 length: 14 residues. V shed 7 bases and J shed 6 bases, with 21 bases lying between them. The CDR3 nucleotides are TGCAGCGCCGAACACCCCCCATGGCCGTCTGAAGCTTTCTTT. Encoded protein: CSAEHPPWPSEAFF.

This clone was detected only once. V usage is TRBV2 and J usage is TRBJ1-2, with D unresolved. V was cut by 4 bases and J by 0 bases, with 6 bases left in between. This CDR3 has 13 amino acids. Germline-derived CDR1 and CDR2 are SNHLY and FYNNEI. This chain's CDR3 is CASSAGTNYGYTF. In DNA, the CDR3 is TGTGCCAGCAGTGCCGGGACTAACTATGGCTACACCTTC. The full variable domain, completed using reference TRBV2 and TRBJ1-2, is EPEVTQTPSHQVTQMGQEVILRCVPISNHLYFYWYRQILGQKVEFLVSFYNNEISEKSEIFDDQFSVERPDGSNFTLKIRSTKLEDSAMYFCASSAGTNYGYTFGSGTRLTVV.

The chain joins TRBV30 to TRBJ2-7; D tentatively reads TRBD1 or TRBD2 (5 bases each). In germline, CDR1 is GTSNPN, CDR2 SVGIG (reference sequence). Trimming left V 2 bases short and J 0 bases short, with 17 bases between. There are 16 residues in the CDR3. The CDR3 DNA sequence: TGTGCCTGGAGTATCAATTGGGGGACGAGCTCCTACGAGCAGTACTTC. Translation: CAWSINWGTSSYEQYF.

This chain links TRBV5-1 with TRBJ2-3; 9 bases are a match to TRBD2. The germline CDR1 and CDR2 sequences are SGHRS and YFSETQ. The CDR3 is made up of 14 amino acids. Germline trimming cut 4 bases from V and 4 bases from J; bases unmatched to any gene: 4. CDR3 region: CASSPGGGADTQYF. In nucleotides, the CDR3 is TGCGCCAGCAGCCCCGGCGGGGGGGCAGATACGCAGTATTTT.

The chain is built from TRBV7-9 and TRBJ2-1, with D perhaps TRBD1 or TRBD2 (5 bases each). V shed 5 bases and J shed 4 bases, with 18 bases lying between them. Germline values: CDR1 SEHNR, CDR2 FQNEAQ (reference sequence). The CDR3 spans 16 residues. The CDR3 DNA reads as TGTGCCAGCAGCAAATCCTCCGGGACGGCGTACAATGAGCAGTTCTTC. The encoded protein is CASSKSSGTAYNEQFF.

The J gene is TRBJ2-2, the V gene TRBV7-9, with 11 bases aligning to TRBD1. Germline V gives CDR1 SEHNR, CDR2 FQNEAQ (reference sequence). V dropped 6 bases and J dropped 3; count of bases not matched to a gene: 3. The CDR3 consists of 15 residues. DNA for the CDR3: TGTGCCAGCAGGCGGACAGGGGGCGACACCGGGGAGCTGTTTTTT. As protein: CASRRTGGDTGELFF.

The chain combines TRBV6-1 with TRBJ1-1, with TRBD1 identical over 10 bases. From germline, CDR1 is MNHNS and CDR2 SASEGT. V trimming: 6 bases; J trimming: 4 bases; junction bases outside the gene matches: 2. The CDR3 is made up of 13 amino acids. CDR3 sequence: CASRRQGATEAFF. The CDR3 DNA reads as TGTGCCAGCAGGAGACAGGGGGCCACTGAAGCTTTCTTT.